This TCR beta chain was observed in a study of cytomegalovirus exposure and HLA in healthy donors. On this clone: The antigen remains undetermined.

V shed 9 bases and J 5 bases; nucleotides not matched to a gene: 13. CDR3 length equals 15 residues. CDR1 is SGHVS and CDR2 is FNYEAQ in the germline V gene. Whole-study findings and limits: A later analysis reportedly identified an Asian-associated ancestry cluster as carrying fewer N-insertions than the approximately 670-donor mean. The study flagged some 170 TCR beta chains as cytomegalovirus-associated.

The PCR made use of 60 Vbeta and 13 Jbeta primers. Sequencing used immunoSEQ multiplex PCR; TCRdb keeps in-frame clones, though not all of them. The sample has 100,000 to 150,000 clones; 65% to 80% are singletons. This sequence originates from a woman aged 40 to 50 in good health and CMV-seropositive. The V and J genes are TRBV7-6 and TRBJ2-7; 10 bases map to TRBD1. The material sequenced was PBMCs. CDR3 nucleotides: TGTGCCAGTGTTGAAGGGACAGGGGAGAGGAACGAGCAGTACTTC. Its translation: CASVEGTGERNEQYF.